This T cell receptor (beta chain) was documented in a study of cytomegalovirus exposure and HLA in healthy donors. Turning to the study itself: Most donors, roughly 84% of a few hundred genotyped, fell in the Caucasian-associated ancestry cluster.

Germline V lookup: CDR1 SGHAT, CDR2 FQDESV (reference sequence). The CDR3 runs to 12 residues. V shed 5 bases and J shed 5 bases, with 7 bases lying between them. 60 Vbeta and 13 Jbeta primers were used in PCR. Clones were read by immunoSEQ multiplex PCR, and TCRdb kept only the in-frame ones, dropping some. The sample contains over 75,000 clones, around 10% of which appear only once. Study-level findings and limits: Some TCR beta chains (about 180 of them) were listed as cytomegalovirus-associated.

For this clone: Its antigen is still unknown.

This chain joins TRBV11-1 and TRBJ2-1, with D unclear. Sequencing was done on a sample of PBMCs. This clonotype was sampled from a man in his fifties or sixties in good health and CMV-seropositive. In DNA form, the CDR3 reads TGTGCCAGCAGCGTAAACAACAATGAGCAGTTCTTC. Protein product: CASSVNNNEQFF. The variable domain in full, with the rest retrieved from reference TRBV11-1 and TRBJ2-1, is EAEVAQSPRYKITEKSQAVAFWCDPISGHATLYWYRQILGQGPELLVQFQDESVVDDSQLPKDRFSAERLKGVDSTLKIQPAELGDSAMYLCASSVNNNEQFFGPGTRLTVL.